The T cell receptor (beta chain) described here comes from a study of early T cells in non-severe SARS-CoV-2 infection. Overall study context: Investigators sequenced bulk RNA drawn from unsorted whole blood, and chains remained unpaired. Points from the study as a whole: A preference for anti-spike CD8 responses marked VDJdb matching, which missed private and CD4 specificities.

The length of the CDR3 is 19 residues. Trimming stripped 4 bases from V and 0 bases from J, with 22 bases between. The germline CDR1 and CDR2 sequences are LNHDA and SQIVND (reference sequence). The protocol attached unique molecular identifiers to individual cDNA molecules. TCRdb called the 5' RACE reads again in MiXCR, with one record for every CDR3 protein. The table records some 87,000 distinct CDR3 sequences, roughly 13% of them present only once. Comment on this clonotype: The target antigen is unknown.

Material for sequencing was whole blood. The source of this sequence is an adult who was a healthcare worker with PCR-confirmed SARS-CoV-2 infection or an uninfected control (not recorded which). The chain uses TRBV19 and TRBJ2-4; D is perhaps TRBD1 (5 bases). CDR3 loop: CASSRVLTADTLAKNIQYF. The CDR3 DNA is TGTGCCAGTAGTAGGGTTTTGACAGCCGACACCCTAGCCAAAAACATTCAGTACTTC.